This T cell receptor beta chain was identified in a study of blood T cell repertoires in COVID-19. This CDR3 contains 15 residues. V shed 3 bases and J 5 bases; nucleotides not matched to a gene: 8. Germline V gene sequence: CDR1 MNHEY, CDR2 SVGAGI. Per the authors' pipeline: Amplification from reference gene primers served as the basis for estimated nucleated cell counts. The protocol was immunoSEQ multiplex PCR, while the TCRdb copy is restricted to in-frame clones and leaves out a portion. Clone size and V and J calls were adopted from that table, with D and trimming inferred from the DNA. The sample shows fewer than 250,000 clones, about 83% of them seen only once.

The source material was peripheral blood. This chain links TRBV6-5 with TRBJ2-5, with TRBD2 matching over 8 bases. The receptor was isolated from a man aged 50 or older with acute or convalescent COVID-19. The CDR3 DNA follows: TGTGCCAGCAGTTATGCGGGGGGCGGGAGTGAGACCCAGTACTTC. Translating gives CASSYAGGGSETQYF.